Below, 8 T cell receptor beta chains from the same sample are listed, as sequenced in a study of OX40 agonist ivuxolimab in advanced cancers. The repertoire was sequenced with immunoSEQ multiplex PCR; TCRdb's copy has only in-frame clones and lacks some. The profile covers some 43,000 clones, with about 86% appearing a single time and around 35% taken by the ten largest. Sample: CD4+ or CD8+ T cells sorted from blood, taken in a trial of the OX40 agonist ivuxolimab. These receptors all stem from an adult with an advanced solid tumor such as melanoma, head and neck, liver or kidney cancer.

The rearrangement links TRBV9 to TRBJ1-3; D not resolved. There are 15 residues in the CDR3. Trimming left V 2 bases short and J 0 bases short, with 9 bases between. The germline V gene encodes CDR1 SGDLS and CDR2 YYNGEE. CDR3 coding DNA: TGTGCCAGCAGCGTCGCACTTAGCTCTGGAAACACCATATATTTT. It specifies CASSVALSSGNTIYF. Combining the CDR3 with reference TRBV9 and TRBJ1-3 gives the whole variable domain DSGVTQTPKHLITATGQRVTLRCSPRSGDLSVYWYQQSLDQGLQFLIQYYNGEERAKGNILERFSAQQFPDLHSELNLSSLELGDSALYFCASSVALSSGNTIYFGEGSWLTVV.

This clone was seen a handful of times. The CDR3 region is CASRNRGRATPDTQYF. The CDR3 DNA is TGTGCCAGCAGGAACCGCGGGAGGGCCACGCCAGATACGCAGTATTTT. The chain links TRBV5-4 to TRBJ2-3; 9 bases agree with TRBD2. The V gene's germline CDR1 is SGHNT and CDR2 YYREEE (reference sequence). This CDR3 comprises 16 residues. Trimming removed 5 bases from V and 4 bases from J; junction bases left unmatched: 11.

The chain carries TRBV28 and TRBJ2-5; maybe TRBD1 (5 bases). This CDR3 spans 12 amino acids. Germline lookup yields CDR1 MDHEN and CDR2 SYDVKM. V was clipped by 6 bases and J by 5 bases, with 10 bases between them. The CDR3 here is CASSQGRETQYF. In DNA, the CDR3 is TGTGCCAGCAGCCAGGGTAGGGAGACCCAGTACTTC.

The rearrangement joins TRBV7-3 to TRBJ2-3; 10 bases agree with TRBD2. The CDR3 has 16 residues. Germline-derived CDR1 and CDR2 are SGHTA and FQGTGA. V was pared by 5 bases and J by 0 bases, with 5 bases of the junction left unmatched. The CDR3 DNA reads TGTGCCAGCAGCCGTACTAGCGGGGCTAGCACAGATACGCAGTATTTT. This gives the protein CASSRTSGASTDTQYF.

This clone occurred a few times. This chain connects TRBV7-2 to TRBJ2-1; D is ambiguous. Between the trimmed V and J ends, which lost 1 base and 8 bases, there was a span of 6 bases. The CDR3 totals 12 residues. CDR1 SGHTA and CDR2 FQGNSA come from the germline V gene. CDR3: CASSLGRDEQFF. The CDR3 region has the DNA TGTGCCAGCAGCTTAGGTCGGGATGAGCAGTTCTTC.

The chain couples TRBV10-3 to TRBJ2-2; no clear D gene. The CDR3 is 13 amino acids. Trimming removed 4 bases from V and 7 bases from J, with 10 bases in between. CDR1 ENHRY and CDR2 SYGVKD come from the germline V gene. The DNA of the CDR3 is TGTGCCATCAGTGCCCTAGTGGTCGGGGAGCTGTTTTTT. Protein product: CAISALVVGELFF.

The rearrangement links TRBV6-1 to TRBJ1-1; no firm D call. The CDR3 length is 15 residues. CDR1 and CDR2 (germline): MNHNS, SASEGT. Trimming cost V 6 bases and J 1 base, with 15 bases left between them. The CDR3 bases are TGTGCCAGCAGCGTCGGTGAGGGCGGGAACACTGAAGCTTTCTTT. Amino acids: CASSVGEGGNTEAFF.

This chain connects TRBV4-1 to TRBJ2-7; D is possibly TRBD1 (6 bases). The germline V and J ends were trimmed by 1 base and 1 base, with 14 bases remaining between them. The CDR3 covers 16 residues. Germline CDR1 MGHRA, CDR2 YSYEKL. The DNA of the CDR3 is TGCGCCAGCAGCCAAGGAGTGGGGGCTAGGTCCTACGAGCAGTACTTC. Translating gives CASSQGVGARSYEQYF.